Listed below are T cell receptor beta chains from one sample, sequenced in a study of T cell repertoires in cytomegalovirus infection. Each CDR3 protein is one row after TCRdb ran MiXCR on the reads. Here the sample spans about 150,000 distinct CDR3 sequences, 20% to 30% being singletons. The sequenced sample was PBMCs. The receptor set was obtained from a human donor in good health (CMV status not recorded). Some clones in this sample may be carry-over from other donors' samples. Each CDR3 is given with its conserved first and last residue. The order of the fields is D gene, clone size, CDR3 length, J gene, V gene, CDR3 DNA, CDR3 protein. D genes are given only for firm matches. Not every row has a clone size; where given, it reads once, few, many or a size class.

>TRBD2|NA|14|TRBJ2-7|TRBV7-3
TGTGCCAGCAGCCATAGCGGGGGCCCCTACGAGCAGTACTTC
CASSHSGGPYEQYF
>NA|NA|14|TRBJ1-1|TRBV7-3
TGTGCCAGCAGCTTAGGGCAGGGGAGAGCTGAAGCTTTCTTT
CASSLGQGRAEAFF
>NA|NA|14|TRBJ2-7|TRBV7-3
TGTGCCAGCAGCCTCGGGCCGCCCCTAGACGAGCAGTACTTC
CASSLGPPLDEQYF
>TRBD1|NA|16|TRBJ1-5|TRBV12-3/TRBV12-4
TGTGCCAGCAGGATCCTCCGGGACAGGGAGAATCAGCCCCAGCATTTT
CASRILRDRENQPQHF
>TRBD1|NA|15|TRBJ1-2|TRBV7-2
TGTGCCAGCAGGGGAGGTCTGACAGGGTACTATGGCTACACCTTC
CASRGGLTGYYGYTF
>NA|many|14|TRBJ2-5|TRBV7-2
TGTGCCAGCAGCTTAGATCCAGACCTAGGGACCCAGTACTTC
CASSLDPDLGTQYF
>NA|NA|16|TRBJ1-5|TRBV20-1
TGCAGTGCTAGTGCCCACCCGGGACGGCCTGATCAGCCCCAGCATTTT
CSASAHPGRPDQPQHF
>NA|many|16|TRBJ2-2|TRBV7-2
TGTGCCAGCAGCTTAGATAGCGGAAGGAACACCGGGGAGCTGTTTTTT
CASSLDSGRNTGELFF
>NA|many|13|TRBJ2-1|TRBV7-6
TGTGCCAGCAGCGGCGGTCGCTACAATGAGCAGTTCTTC
CASSGGRYNEQFF
>TRBD1|few|14|TRBJ2-7|TRBV6-2/TRBV6-3
TGTGCCAGCAGTTTTGGGACAGGCTCCTACGAGCAGTACTTC
CASSFGTGSYEQYF
>NA|many|15|TRBJ2-5|TRBV7-3
TGTGCCAGCAGCTTGCGAGCGGGCATCCAAGAGACCCAGTACTTC
CASSLRAGIQETQYF
>NA|NA|14|TRBJ1-6|TRBV28
TGTGCCACTCGGCTTAGCTCCTATAATTCACCCCTCCACTTT
CATRLSSYNSPLHF
>NA|many|14|TRBJ2-2|TRBV4-1
TGCGCCAGCAGCCAACGCCTGAACACCGGGGAGCTGTTTTTT
CASSQRLNTGELFF
>NA|NA|13|TRBJ2-5|TRBV20-1
TGCAGTGCTATCTCCGGGGCCCAAGAGACCCAGTACTTC
CSAISGAQETQYF
>NA|NA|15|TRBJ1-1|TRBV27
TGTGCCAGCAGGCGGTCCCTACTACTCAACACTGAAGCTTTCTTT
CASRRSLLLNTEAFF
>NA|many|13|TRBJ1-5|TRBV7-3
TGTGCCAGCAGCCCCACCCCAGATCAGCCCCAGCATTTT
CASSPTPDQPQHF
>TRBD2|few|12|TRBJ2-1|TRBV20-1
TGCAGTGCTACGACTAGCCGCAATGAGCAGTTCTTC
CSATTSRNEQFF
>NA|NA|15|TRBJ1-5|TRBV6-4
TGTGCCAGCAGTGTTGTAGATAAGAGCAATCAGCCCCAGCATTTT
CASSVVDKSNQPQHF
>TRBD1|few|14|TRBJ1-1|TRBV6-2/TRBV6-3
TGTGCCAGCAGTCATTACCTGGGACAGACTGAAGCTTTCTTT
CASSHYLGQTEAFF
>NA|few|12|TRBJ1-2|TRBV6-1
TGTGCCAGCAGCCTCCGGATGGGTGCCTACACCTTC
CASSLRMGAYTF
>NA|NA|12|TRBJ1-6|TRBV6-1
TGTGCCAGCAACTACGCCCCCCCACCCCTCCACTTT
CASNYAPPPLHF
>TRBD2|NA|17|TRBJ2-3|TRBV3-1
TGTGCCAGCAGCCAAGTCCCCCCCGGACTAGCGGGAGATACGCAGTATTTT
CASSQVPPGLAGDTQYF
>TRBD2|NA|16|TRBJ2-3|TRBV7-3
TGTGCCAGCAGCGGACTAGCGGGAGGGCCCACAGATACGCAGTATTTT
CASSGLAGGPTDTQYF
>TRBD1|many|19|TRBJ2-6|TRBV7-9
TGTGCCAGCAGCTCCCATCTGACAGGGGATTACTCTGGGGCCAACGTCCTGACTTTC
CASSSHLTGDYSGANVLTF
>NA|NA|13|TRBJ1-1|TRBV10-2
TGCGCCAGCAGTGACTCCGGGGGAACTGAAGCTTTCTTT
CASSDSGGTEAFF
>NA|many|12|TRBJ2-1|TRBV7-2
TGTGCCAGCAGCTTAGACGGGGACGGGCAGTTCTTC
CASSLDGDGQFF
>NA|NA|16|TRBJ1-1|TRBV2
TGTGCCAGCAGTGATGAAAACATCAGAGGGCGCACTGAAGCTTTCTTT
CASSDENIRGRTEAFF
>NA|many|13|TRBJ2-5|TRBV7-3
TGTGCCAGCAGCTTCGTAGACCAAGAGACCCAGTACTTC
CASSFVDQETQYF
>TRBD2|few|16|TRBJ2-7|TRBV28
TGTGCCAGCAGTTCGACGGGACTAGCGTCGGACTACGAGCAGTACTTC
CASSSTGLASDYEQYF
>TRBD1|NA|16|TRBJ1-5|TRBV7-9
TGTGCCAGCAGCTTAGGGACAGGACCGAGCAATCAGCCCCAGCATTTT
CASSLGTGPSNQPQHF
>NA|few|13|TRBJ2-7|TRBV6-2/TRBV6-3
TGTGCCAGCAGTGGGCCAGACTCCTACGAGCAGTACTTC
CASSGPDSYEQYF
>TRBD2|many|15|TRBJ2-2|TRBV5-4
TGTGCCAGCAGCCCTGGACTAGCTAACACCGGGGAGCTGTTTTTT
CASSPGLANTGELFF
>TRBD1|few|12|TRBJ2-7|TRBV19
TGTGCCAGGGGAGACAGGGCCTACGAGCAGTACTTC
CARGDRAYEQYF
>NA|few|14|TRBJ2-1|TRBV28
TGTGCCAGCAGTCTCCCGCCCCCCTACAATGAGCAGTTCTTC
CASSLPPPYNEQFF
>TRBD2|NA|15|TRBJ2-1|TRBV3-1
TGTGCCAGCAGCCAACTAGCGGGTGCCTACAATGAGCAGTTCTTC
CASSQLAGAYNEQFF
>TRBD2|NA|16|TRBJ2-3|TRBV11-2
TGTGCCAGCAGCCCCGGACTAGCGGGAGGGCAGGATACGCAGTATTTT
CASSPGLAGGQDTQYF
>NA|few|15|TRBJ2-7|TRBV5-6
TGTGCCAGCAGCTTGGCCCCGCTTACATCCGGCGAGCAGTACTTC
CASSLAPLTSGEQYF
>NA|NA|14|TRBJ1-2|TRBV28
TGTGCCAGCAGTGAGGGCGGGGGAGACTATGGCTACACCTTC
CASSEGGGDYGYTF
>TRBD2|NA|18|TRBJ2-3|TRBV7-9
TGTGCCAGCAGCCAACCTCCGGGACTAGCGGGGGTGGTAGATACGCAGTATTTT
CASSQPPGLAGVVDTQYF
>NA|NA|13|TRBJ2-7|TRBV27
TGTGCCAGCAGTCCCACCCTGAACTACGAGCAGTACTTC
CASSPTLNYEQYF
>TRBD2|NA|15|TRBJ2-7|TRBV7-2
TGTGCCAGCAGCGCCGGACTAGCGGGAGGCTACGAGCAGTACTTC
CASSAGLAGGYEQYF
>TRBD2|NA|13|TRBJ2-2|TRBV20-1
TGCAGTGCACTAGCGGTCAACACCGGGGAGCTGTTTTTT
CSALAVNTGELFF
>TRBD2|few|16|TRBJ2-3|TRBV7-8
TGTGCCAGCAGCTTCCAAGGACTAGCTTTGAAGGATACGCAGTATTTT
CASSFQGLALKDTQYF
>TRBD2|NA|19|TRBJ2-1|TRBV7-3
TGTGCCAGCAGCCCAGAGTTTGCGGGGGGGCTGGGCTCCTACAATGAGCAGTTCTTC
CASSPEFAGGLGSYNEQFF
>NA|many|15|TRBJ1-3|TRBV10-3
TGTGCCATCAGCGCGACTGAGTTCTCTGGAAACACCATATATTTT
CAISATEFSGNTIYF
>NA|NA|14|TRBJ1-2|TRBV28
TGTGCCAGCAGTTTGCCACCCGTACGCTATGGCTACACCTTC
CASSLPPVRYGYTF
>NA|NA|16|TRBJ1-4|TRBV30
TGTGCCTGGAGACCCCCCTCTTCTGGGGGCAGAGAAAAACTGTTTTTT
CAWRPPSSGGREKLFF
>TRBD2|NA|15|TRBJ2-3|TRBV7-9
TGTGCCAGCTCCGTTCAAGCGGGAGGGCCAGATACGCAGTATTTT
CASSVQAGGPDTQYF
>TRBD1|many|14|TRBJ1-2|TRBV20-1
TGCAGTGCTAGACGCATGGACAGGGGATATGGCTACACCTTC
CSARRMDRGYGYTF
>NA|many|15|TRBJ2-1|TRBV7-8
TGTGCCAGCAGCTCGCTTCCGGGCGTAACCAATGAGCAGTTCTTC
CASSSLPGVTNEQFF
>TRBD1|few|15|TRBJ1-1|TRBV19
TGTGCCAGTAGTCCCGGACAGGGGGCGAACACTGAAGCTTTCTTT
CASSPGQGANTEAFF
>TRBD1|few|18|TRBJ2-1|TRBV24-1
TGTGCCACCAGTGATCCTAACCCGACAGGGAGTTCCTACAATGAGCAGTTCTTC
CATSDPNPTGSSYNEQFF
>NA|many|13|TRBJ2-5|TRBV7-2
TGTGCCAGCAGCTCTAACGGGCAAGAGACCCAGTACTTC
CASSSNGQETQYF
>NA|few|15|TRBJ2-5|TRBV14
TGTGCCAGCAGCCAAGCCCTGGGGTATGGAGAGACCCAGTACTTC
CASSQALGYGETQYF
>NA|NA|17|TRBJ1-3|TRBV4-3
TGCGCCAGCAGCCAAGATCGGCCAGGCCGCTCTGGAAACACCATATATTTT
CASSQDRPGRSGNTIYF